One sample yielded the 26 T cell receptor beta chains listed below, sequenced in a study of beta chain features in type 1 diabetes. Reverse transcribing all isolated RNA meant expressed TCRB transcripts were sequenced. TCRdb keeps only in-frame clones here, not all; method: immunoSEQ multiplex PCR. The sample contains 860,000 or so clones, roughly 15% of which appear only once. The sample was naive CD4+ T cells from blood. The receptor set was obtained from a young woman in good health.

The rearrangement joins TRBV15 to TRBJ2-7, with 7 bases matching TRBD1. The V segment lost 3 bases and the J segment 3 bases; nucleotides outside the gene matches: 2. The CDR3 consists of 13 residues. Germline CDR1 LNHNV, CDR2 YYDKDF (reference sequence). CDR3 residues: CATSRTGLYEQYF. As DNA, the CDR3 is TGTGCCACCAGCAGGACAGGGCTCTACGAGCAGTACTTC.

This sequence joins TRBV23-1 and TRBJ2-2, with unresolved D. TRBV23-1 is an ORF, and what it does is uncertain. The V end was cut by 4 bases, the J end by 5 bases, with 5 bases between. The CDR3 has 12 residues. The DNA for the CDR3 is TGCGCCAGCAGTCTGTTTACCGGGGAGCTGTTTTTT. This codes for CASSLFTGELFF.

This clone was observed a handful of times. The chain recombines TRBV7-9 with TRBJ1-1; no definite D call. Germline V CDR1 and CDR2: SEHNR, FQNEAQ (reference sequence). Trimming took 3 bases from V and 4 from J, leaving 9 bases between them. This CDR3 is 13 amino acids long. The CDR3 DNA follows: TGTGCCAGCAGCTTTATTGCGTTCACTGAAGCTTTCTTT. Protein: CASSFIAFTEAFF.

The chain employs TRBV20-1 and TRBJ2-3; D is ambiguous. In germline, CDR1 is DFQATT, CDR2 SNEGSKA (reference sequence). Between the trimmed V and J ends, which lost 4 bases and 8 bases, there was a span of 10 bases. The CDR3 spans 11 residues. The CDR3 region is CSAKLLVTQYF. DNA of the CDR3: TGCAGTGCTAAACTTTTGGTTACGCAGTATTTT.

This chain links TRBV4-3 with TRBJ1-2, with 9 bases identical to TRBD1. J was trimmed by 8 bases and V by 3 bases; bases with no gene match: 10. The CDR3 extends over 15 amino acids. Germline V gene sequence: CDR1 LGHNA, CDR2 YSLEER. The DNA for the CDR3 is TGCGCCAGCAGCCAGATTCTACAGGGGGCTTCGGGCTACACCTTC. The encoded protein is CASSQILQGASGYTF.

J is TRBJ2-1 and V is TRBV21-1; the listed D gene, TRBD2, was not tested against the DNA. TRBV21-1 is labeled a pseudogene. The CDR3 has 16 residues. As DNA, the CDR3 is TGTGCCAGCAGTCCTAAGGGAGGGGGAACTGCTAATGAGCAGTTCTTC. Translating gives CASSPKGGGTANEQFF.

The chain is built from TRBV15 and TRBJ2-1, with D unresolved. The CDR3 covers 14 residues. In germline, CDR1 is LNHNV, CDR2 YYDKDF (reference sequence). Trimming left V 1 base short and J 6 bases short, with 10 bases between. The CDR3 here is CATSRVRPLNEQFF. CDR3 DNA: TGTGCCACCAGCAGAGTGAGGCCCCTCAATGAGCAGTTCTTC. Full variable domain (outside the CDR3, taken from reference TRBV15 and TRBJ2-1): DAMVIQNPRYQVTQFGKPVTLSCSQTLNHNVMYWYQQKSSQAPKLLFHYYDKDFNNEADTPDNFQSRRPNTSFCFLDIRSPGLGDTAMYLCATSRVRPLNEQFFGPGTRLTVL.

The genes are TRBV25-1 and TRBJ1-2; perhaps TRBD1 as D (6 bases). Germline V gene sequence: CDR1 MGHDK, CDR2 SYGVNS. Trimming removed 6 bases at V and 8 bases at J, with 10 bases between. CDR3 length: 11 residues. The CDR3 loop reads CASRQGPGYTF. The CDR3 region has the DNA TGTGCCAGCAGGCAGGGGCCCGGCTACACCTTC.

V usage is TRBV20-1 and J usage is TRBJ2-4; D gene uncertain. Per germline, CDR1 DFQATT and CDR2 SNEGSKA (reference sequence). This CDR3 is built from 11 residues. Trimming left V 6 bases short and J 7 bases short, with 10 bases between. The CDR3, as DNA: TGCAGTGCCCCCGGATTGAACATTCAGTACTTC. This sequence encodes CSAPGLNIQYF.

This clone was seen more than once but under ten times. This specimen includes other DNA sequences encoding the same CDR3. The chain has TRBV5-4 and TRBJ2-3; D unresolved. Trimming shortened V by 0 bases and J by 0 bases, and 5 bases separated the two germline ends. Germline V gene lookup returns CDR1 SGHNT and CDR2 YYREEE (reference sequence). The CDR3 runs 14 residues. CDR3 sequence: CASSLVGSTDTQYF. In DNA, the CDR3 is TGTGCCAGCAGCTTGGTAGGCAGCACAGATACGCAGTATTTT.

This clone showed up just a few times. V usage is TRBV5-4 and J usage is TRBJ2-1; 7 bases line up with TRBD2. V gave up 3 bases and J gave up 0 bases; unmatched junction bases: 6. The CDR3 has 16 amino acids. Germline assignment: CDR1 SGHNT and CDR2 YYREEE (reference sequence). The CDR3 sequence is CASSYLAVSSYNEQFF. The CDR3 nucleotides are TGTGCCAGCAGCTATCTAGCGGTGAGCTCCTACAATGAGCAGTTCTTC. Complete variable domain (other parts from reference TRBV5-4 and TRBJ2-1): ETGVTQSPTHLIKTRGQQVTLRCSSQSGHNTVSWYQQALGQGPQFIFQYYREEENGRGNFPPRFSGLQFPNYSSELNVNALELDDSALYLCASSYLAVSSYNEQFFGPGTRLTVL.

The chain joins TRBV5-1 to TRBJ2-7, with 9 positions matching TRBD2. The CDR3 covers 15 residues. CDR1 and CDR2 (germline): SGHRS, YFSETQ. The trim removed 0 bases at V and 7 bases at J, leaving 8 bases unmatched. Here the CDR3 DNA reads TGCGCCAGCAGCTTGGGCGGACTAGCGACACCAGAGCAGTACTTC. Encoded protein: CASSLGGLATPEQYF.

In DNA, the CDR3 is TGTGCCAGCAGCCACAGCACATCGTCGGACGGGGATACGCAGTATTTT. Translated, it gives CASSHSTSSDGDTQYF. The chain has TRBV27 and TRBJ2-3; the D is unclear. The V end lost 6 bases, the J end lost 6 bases, and 22 bases lay between the germline ends. Germline values: CDR1 MNHEY, CDR2 SMNVEV (reference sequence). This CDR3 spans 16 amino acids.

There are a few counts of this clone. The chain joins TRBV28 to TRBJ2-7; unclear D gene. This CDR3 has 16 residues. Trimming removed 5 bases from V and 3 bases from J, with 20 bases in between. Per the germline V gene, CDR1 is MDHEN and CDR2 is SYDVKM. The CDR3 DNA reads as TGTGCCAGCAGTCGAAGCGTACAGCGTTTGGGCTACGAGCAGTACTTC. Protein: CASSRSVQRLGYEQYF.

This clone was picked up a small number of times. This chain connects TRBV5-6 to TRBJ1-2; maybe TRBD1 (5 bases). Per the germline V gene, CDR1 is SGHDT and CDR2 is YYEEEE. The CDR3 runs to 13 residues. Trimming shortened V by 3 bases and J by 3 bases, and 9 bases separated the two germline ends. CDR3: CASSSQAHYGYTF. CDR3 DNA sequence: TGTGCCAGCAGCTCACAGGCTCACTATGGCTACACCTTC.

A few counts support this clone. This chain joins TRBV19 and TRBJ2-6; D gene ambiguous. The germline V gene has CDR1 LNHDA and CDR2 SQIVND (reference sequence). This CDR3 is built from 14 residues. The ends were cut back, 6 bases at V and 0 bases at J, with 6 bases in the middle. The CDR3, as DNA: TGTGCCAGTAGCCAGCGCTCTGGGGCCAACGTCCTGACTTTC. The encoded protein is CASSQRSGANVLTF. Together with reference TRBV19 and TRBJ2-6, the CDR3 gives the full variable domain: DGGITQSPKYLFRKEGQNVTLSCEQNLNHDAMYWYRQDPGQGLRLIYYSQIVNDFQKGDIAEGYSVSREKKESFPLTVTSAQKNPTAFYLCASSQRSGANVLTFGAGSRLTVL.

This clone showed up just a few times. The chain uses TRBV18 and TRBJ2-6; D tentatively reads TRBD1 or TRBD2 (7 bases each). Looked up from germline, CDR1 is KGHSH and CDR2 is LQKENI. The CDR3 runs to 17 residues. The germline V and J ends were trimmed by 0 bases and 3 bases, with 12 bases remaining between them. The CDR3 sequence is CASSPPGGGYGANVLTF. In nucleotides, the CDR3 is TGTGCCAGCTCACCACCGGGAGGGGGCTATGGGGCCAACGTCCTGACTTTC.

This clone was picked up a small number of times. The V gene is TRBV6-6, the J gene TRBJ2-7; D ambiguous. The CDR3 contains 13 residues. V shed 8 bases and J shed 1 base, with 12 bases lying between them. Looked up from germline, CDR1 is MNHNY and CDR2 is SVGAGI (reference sequence). In DNA form, the CDR3 reads TGTGCCAGCTCGCTAGGAACTTCCTACGAGCAGTACTTC. Residues: CASSLGTSYEQYF.

This rearrangement joins TRBV7-6 to TRBJ2-7; 14 bases are a match to TRBD2. The CDR3 consists of 16 residues. V trimming: 5 bases; J trimming: 2 bases; junction bases outside the gene matches: 5. CDR1 is SGHVS, CDR2 FNYEAQ, per germline. The CDR3 loop reads CASSPRLAGGAYEQYF. The CDR3, as DNA: TGTGCCAGCAGCCCTAGACTAGCGGGAGGGGCCTACGAGCAGTACTTC. Supplemented by reference TRBV7-6 and TRBJ2-7, the full variable domain reads GAGVSQSPRYKVTKRGQDVALRCDPISGHVSLYWYRQALGQGPEFLTYFNYEAQQDKSGLPNDRFSAERPEGSISTLTIQRTEQRDSAMYRCASSPRLAGGAYEQYFGPGTRLTVT.

This clone occurred a few times. V is TRBV9 and J is TRBJ2-5; 10 bases match TRBD2. The CDR3 consists of 18 residues. The V gene's germline CDR1 is SGDLS and CDR2 YYNGEE. With 0 bases clipped from V and 0 bases from J, the junction kept 8 bases outside the gene matches. The CDR3 nucleotides read TGTGCCAGCAGCGTAGCTAGCGGGAGCCCTTTGTACCAAGAGACCCAGTACTTC. Its protein product is CASSVASGSPLYQETQYF.

The chain couples TRBV5-4 to TRBJ2-3; D is perhaps TRBD2 (5 bases). V lost 1 base to trimming and J lost 0 bases, with 12 bases between them. Germline lookup yields CDR1 SGHNT and CDR2 YYREEE (reference sequence). The CDR3 loop spans 16 amino acids. The CDR3 bases are TGTGCCAGCAGCTTGTTGGCTAGCTCGAGCACAGATACGCAGTATTTT. Protein product: CASSLLASSSTDTQYF.

Points on this clone: This same CDR3 is encoded by further DNA sequences in the sample. V and J are TRBV15 and TRBJ1-4; 8 positions agree with TRBD1. The V segment lost 1 base and the J segment 5 bases; nucleotides outside the gene matches: 3. The CDR3 runs 15 residues. Germline values: CDR1 LNHNV, CDR2 YYDKDF (reference sequence). CDR3 coding DNA: TGTGCCACCAGCAGAGTAACAGGGGGGAATGAAAAACTGTTTTTT. This translates into CATSRVTGGNEKLFF.

This chain connects TRBV11-1 to TRBJ2-5; D unresolved. This CDR3 region has 14 residues. The germline CDR1 and CDR2 sequences are SGHAT and FQDESV (reference sequence). With 2 bases removed from V and 1 base from J, the gap between germline ends came to 8 bases. For the CDR3, the DNA is TGTGCCAGCAGCTTAAGGCAGGCCCAAGAGACCCAGTACTTC. Protein product: CASSLRQAQETQYF.

The rearrangement links TRBV4-3 to TRBJ1-1; no definite D call. Trimming cost V 1 base and J 3 bases, with 9 bases left between them. CDR3 size: 14 residues. The V gene's germline CDR1 is LGHNA and CDR2 YSLEER. The CDR3 here is CASSQGVMDTEAFF. CDR3 nucleotides: TGCGCCAGCAGCCAAGGGGTCATGGACACTGAAGCTTTCTTT.

The chain couples TRBV4-3 to TRBJ2-7, with a weak D call TRBD2 (6 bases). Deletions cut 0 bases from V and 0 bases from J, with 12 bases between. The CDR3 has 16 residues. CDR1 and CDR2 (germline): LGHNA, YSLEER. As DNA, the CDR3 is TGCGCCAGCAGCCAAGATAACGGGGGAGCCTCCTACGAGCAGTACTTC. It is translated as CASSQDNGGASYEQYF.

The gene calls are TRBV5-4 and TRBJ2-1; 7 bases are shared with TRBD2. J gave up 8 bases and V 5 bases, and 13 bases lay outside the gene matches. Germline CDR1 reads SGHNT; CDR2 reads YYREEE (reference sequence). This CDR3 comprises 15 residues. Written as DNA, the CDR3 is TGTGCCAGCAGTTCTCAACTAGCGTTGAGGGATGAGCAGTTCTTC. It codes for CASSSQLALRDEQFF.